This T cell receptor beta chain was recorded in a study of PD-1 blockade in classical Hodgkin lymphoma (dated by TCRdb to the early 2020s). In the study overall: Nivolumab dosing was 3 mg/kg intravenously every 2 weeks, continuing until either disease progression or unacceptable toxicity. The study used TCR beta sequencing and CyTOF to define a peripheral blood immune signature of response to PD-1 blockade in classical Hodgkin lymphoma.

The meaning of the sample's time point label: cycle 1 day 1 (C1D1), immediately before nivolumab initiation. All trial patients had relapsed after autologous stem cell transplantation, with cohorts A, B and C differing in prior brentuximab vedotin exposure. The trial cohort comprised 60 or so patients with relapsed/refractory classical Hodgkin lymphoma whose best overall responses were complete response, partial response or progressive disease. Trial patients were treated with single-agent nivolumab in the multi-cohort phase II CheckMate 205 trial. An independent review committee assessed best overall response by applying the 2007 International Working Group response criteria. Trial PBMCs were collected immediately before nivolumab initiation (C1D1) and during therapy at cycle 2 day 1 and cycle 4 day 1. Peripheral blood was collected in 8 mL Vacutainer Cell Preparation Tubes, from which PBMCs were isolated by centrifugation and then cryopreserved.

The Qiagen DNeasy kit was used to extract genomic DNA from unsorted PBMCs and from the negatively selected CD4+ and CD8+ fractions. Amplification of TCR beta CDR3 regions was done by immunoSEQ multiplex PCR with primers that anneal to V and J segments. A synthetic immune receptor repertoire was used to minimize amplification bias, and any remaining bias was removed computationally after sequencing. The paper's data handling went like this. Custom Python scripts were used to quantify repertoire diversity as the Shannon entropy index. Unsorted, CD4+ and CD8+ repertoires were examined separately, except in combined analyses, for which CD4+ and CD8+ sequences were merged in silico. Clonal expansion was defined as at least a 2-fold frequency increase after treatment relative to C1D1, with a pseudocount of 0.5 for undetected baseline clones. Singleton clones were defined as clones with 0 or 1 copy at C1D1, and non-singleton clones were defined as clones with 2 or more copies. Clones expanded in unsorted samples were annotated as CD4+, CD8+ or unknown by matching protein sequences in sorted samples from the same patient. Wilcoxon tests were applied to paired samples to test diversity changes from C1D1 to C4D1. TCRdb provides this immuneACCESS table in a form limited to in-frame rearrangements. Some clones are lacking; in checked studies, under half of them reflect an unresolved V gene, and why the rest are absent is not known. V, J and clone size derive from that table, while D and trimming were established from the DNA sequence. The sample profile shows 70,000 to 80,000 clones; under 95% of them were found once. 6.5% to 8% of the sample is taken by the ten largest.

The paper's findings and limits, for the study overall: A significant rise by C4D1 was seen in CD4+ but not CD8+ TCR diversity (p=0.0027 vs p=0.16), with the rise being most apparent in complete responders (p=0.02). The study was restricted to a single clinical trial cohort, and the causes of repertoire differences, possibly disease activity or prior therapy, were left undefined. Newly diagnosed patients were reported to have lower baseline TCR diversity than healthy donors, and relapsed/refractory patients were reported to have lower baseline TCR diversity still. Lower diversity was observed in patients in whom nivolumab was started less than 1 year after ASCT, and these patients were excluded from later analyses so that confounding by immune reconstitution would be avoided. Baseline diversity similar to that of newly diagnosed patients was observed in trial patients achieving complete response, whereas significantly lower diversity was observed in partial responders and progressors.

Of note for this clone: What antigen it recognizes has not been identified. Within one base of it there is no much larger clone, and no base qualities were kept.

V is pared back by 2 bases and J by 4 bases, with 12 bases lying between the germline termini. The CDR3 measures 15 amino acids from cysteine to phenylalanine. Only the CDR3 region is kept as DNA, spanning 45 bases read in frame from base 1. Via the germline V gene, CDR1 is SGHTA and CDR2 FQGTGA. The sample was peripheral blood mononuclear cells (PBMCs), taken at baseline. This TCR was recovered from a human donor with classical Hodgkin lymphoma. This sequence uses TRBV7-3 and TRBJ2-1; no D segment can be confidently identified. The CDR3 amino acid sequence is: CASSLGSALYNEQFF. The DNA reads TGTGCCAGCAGCTTAGGTTCGGCTCTATACAATGAGCAGTTCTTC.